These 14 T cell receptor beta chains originate from one sample sequenced in a study of control samples from healthy donors and cancer patients. Here immunoSEQ multiplex PCR was the method, and the copy in TCRdb shows in-frame clones only, minus some. Of approximately 90,000 clones listed, roughly 86% are singletons. The sequenced sample consisted of blood. These TCRs come from a man aged 25-45 years in good health.

The CDR3 spells CASSSGLAGGDGETQYF. The CDR3 bases are TGTGCCAGCAGTTCGGGACTAGCGGGGGGTGATGGAGAGACCCAGTACTTC. The V and J genes are TRBV27 and TRBJ2-5, with 15 bases aligning to TRBD2. The germline gives CDR1 MNHEY, CDR2 SMNVEV (reference sequence). Trimming took 4 bases from V and 4 from J; bases not matched to a gene: 7. CDR3 length: 17 residues.

This clone was recorded once. The chain links TRBV5-1 to TRBJ2-5; 9 nucleotides match TRBD1. This CDR3 is built from 15 residues. The trim removed 0 bases at V and 4 bases at J, leaving 4 bases unmatched. Germline V lookup: CDR1 SGHRS, CDR2 YFSETQ. CDR3 bases: TGCGCCAGCAGCTTGGGACAGGGGGATGTAGAGACCCAGTACTTC. Protein: CASSLGQGDVETQYF.

The chain employs TRBV6-5 and TRBJ2-4, with D unclear. Germline-derived CDR1 and CDR2 are MNHEY and SVGAGI. V was cut by 5 bases and J by 0 bases, with 11 bases left in between. CDR3 length: 15 amino acids. CDR3 loop: CASSRRNLAKNIQYF. The CDR3 DNA follows: TGTGCCAGCAGTCGACGGAACCTAGCCAAAAACATTCAGTACTTC.

The V call is TRBV9, the J call TRBJ2-1; 9 positions agree with TRBD1. CDR1 and CDR2 (germline): SGDLS, YYNGEE. There are 15 residues in the CDR3. J lost 4 bases, V lost 4 bases, and 6 bases had no gene match. CDR3 sequence reads: CASSIGTGSYNEQFF. CDR3 in DNA: TGTGCCAGCAGCATCGGGACAGGGAGTTACAATGAGCAGTTCTTC.

The chain has TRBV7-9 and TRBJ2-5; weak D call: TRBD1 (6 bases). Trimming took 4 bases from V and 6 from J, leaving 15 bases between them. This CDR3 has 14 amino acids. Germline V gene data show CDR1 as SEHNR and CDR2 as FQNEAQ (reference sequence). CDR3 protein: CASSSSTGLQTQYF. In DNA form, the CDR3 reads TGTGCCAGCAGCTCTAGTACAGGGTTGCAGACCCAGTACTTC.

This chain joins TRBV24-1 and TRBJ1-5; TRBD1 matches at 9 bases. Trimming at V came to 4 bases and at J to 9 bases, leaving 12 bases not matched to a gene. The CDR3 loop spans 16 amino acids. Germline V lookup: CDR1 KGHDR, CDR2 SFDVKD. The CDR3 DNA reads TGTGCCACCAGTGACCCGGGACAGGGACCCTCCTGGCCCCAGCATTTT. As protein: CATSDPGQGPSWPQHF.

The chain couples TRBV20-1 to TRBJ2-1, with D perhaps TRBD1 (6 bases). The V and J ends lost 3 bases and 4 bases respectively, with 13 bases between them. This CDR3 region has 14 residues. The germline V gene encodes CDR1 DFQATT and CDR2 SNEGSKA (reference sequence). CDR3 loop: CSASTGQLYNEQFF. Written as DNA, the CDR3 is TGCAGTGCTAGTACGGGACAACTTTACAATGAGCAGTTCTTC.

This chain uses TRBV6-5 with TRBJ1-6; D is unresolved. Trimming stripped 6 bases from V and 5 bases from J, with 11 bases between. The V gene's germline CDR1 is MNHEY and CDR2 SVGAGI. CDR3 length equals 14 residues. CDR3 DNA sequence: TGTGCCAGCAGCTTCGACGGCAATAATTCACCCCTCCACTTT. Its translation is CASSFDGNNSPLHF.

This clone has a single count. An end of the junction differs from the germline gene, which may be a read error. This sequence joins TRBV7-3 and TRBJ2-2; no reliable D call. CDR1 is SGHTA, CDR2 FQGTGA, per germline. The CDR3 totals 16 residues. DNA of the CDR3: TGTGCCAGCAGCGTAACCGGTCATCCGAACACCGGGGAGCTGTTTTTT. It yields the protein CASSVTGHPNTGELFF.

V and J are TRBV5-1 and TRBJ1-1; D is possibly TRBD1 (5 bases). Trimming stripped 1 base from V and 0 bases from J, with 7 bases between. Germline V gene sequence: CDR1 SGHRS, CDR2 YFSETQ. CDR3 length: 14 amino acids. In DNA, the CDR3 is TGCGCCAGCAGCTTGTGGACACTGAACACTGAAGCTTTCTTT. This codes for CASSLWTLNTEAFF.

The CDR3 DNA sequence: TGTGCCAGCCGACCCTACGGGACAGAGACCTTCTACACCTTC. It is translated as CASRPYGTETFYTF. The rearrangement joins TRBV2 to TRBJ1-2; 7 bases agree with TRBD1. V lost 8 bases, J lost 10 bases, and 16 bases stayed unmatched. Germline lookup yields CDR1 SNHLY and CDR2 FYNNEI. This CDR3 has 14 amino acids.

The rearrangement joins TRBV7-9 to TRBJ1-1; no clear D. This CDR3 contains 15 residues. Germline CDR1 SEHNR, CDR2 FQNEAQ (reference sequence). The V end was cut by 6 bases, the J end by 0 bases, with 14 bases between. Here the CDR3 DNA reads TGTGCCAGCAGTTACTACGGGCAGGTGAACACTGAAGCTTTCTTT. Residues: CASSYYGQVNTEAFF.

CDR3 nucleotides: TGTGCCAGTAGTATATCTGGCAGGGGTGGGGGGAACACTGAAGCTTTCTTT. It yields the protein CASSISGRGGGNTEAFF. The chain recombines TRBV19 with TRBJ1-1; TRBD1 might be the D (6 bases). CDR3 length: 17 amino acids. The V and J ends lost 2 bases and 1 base respectively, with 17 bases between them. Per germline, CDR1 LNHDA and CDR2 SQIVND (reference sequence).

V gene TRBV2 combines with J gene TRBJ2-5; no definite D call. The CDR3 runs 11 residues. The V gene lost 5 bases and the J gene lost 2 bases, with 3 bases spanning the gap. Germline assignment: CDR1 SNHLY and CDR2 FYNNEI. DNA for the CDR3: TGTGCCAGCAGTCCTCAAGAGACCCAGTACTTC. This gives the protein CASSPQETQYF.